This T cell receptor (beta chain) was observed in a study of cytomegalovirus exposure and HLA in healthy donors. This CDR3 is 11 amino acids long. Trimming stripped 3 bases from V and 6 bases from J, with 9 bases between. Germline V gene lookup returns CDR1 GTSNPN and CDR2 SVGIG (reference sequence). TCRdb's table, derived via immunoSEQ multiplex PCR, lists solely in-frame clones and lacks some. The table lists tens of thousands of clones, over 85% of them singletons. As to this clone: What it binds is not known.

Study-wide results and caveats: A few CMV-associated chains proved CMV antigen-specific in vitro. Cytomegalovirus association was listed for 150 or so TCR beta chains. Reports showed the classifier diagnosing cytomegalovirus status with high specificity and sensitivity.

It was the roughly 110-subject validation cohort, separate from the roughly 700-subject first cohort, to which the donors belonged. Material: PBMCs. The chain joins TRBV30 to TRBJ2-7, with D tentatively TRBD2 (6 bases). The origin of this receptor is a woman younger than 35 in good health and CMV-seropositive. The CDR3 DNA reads TGTGCCTGGAGCGGGAGTGCCGAGCAGTACTTC. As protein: CAWSGSAEQYF.